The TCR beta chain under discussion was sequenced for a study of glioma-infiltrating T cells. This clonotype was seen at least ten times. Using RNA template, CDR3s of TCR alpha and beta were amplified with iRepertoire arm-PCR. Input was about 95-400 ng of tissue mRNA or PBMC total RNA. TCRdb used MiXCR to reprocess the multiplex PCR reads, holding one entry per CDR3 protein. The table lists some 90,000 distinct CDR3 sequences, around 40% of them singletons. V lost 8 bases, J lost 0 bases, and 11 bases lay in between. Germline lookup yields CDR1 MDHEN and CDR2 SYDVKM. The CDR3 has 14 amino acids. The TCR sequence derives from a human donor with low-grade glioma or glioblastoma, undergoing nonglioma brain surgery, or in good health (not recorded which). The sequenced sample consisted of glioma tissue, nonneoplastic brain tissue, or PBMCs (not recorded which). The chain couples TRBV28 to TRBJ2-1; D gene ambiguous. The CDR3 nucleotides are TGTGCCAGCGGCGTCGTAAACTCCTACAATGAGCAGTTCTTC. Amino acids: CASGVVNSYNEQFF.